These 21 T cell receptor beta chains were all obtained from the same sample, sequenced in a study of cytomegalovirus exposure and HLA in healthy donors. Measured with immunoSEQ multiplex PCR; TCRdb has only the in-frame clones, and not every one. The sample comprises 150,000 or so clones, just under 90% of which are singletons, and roughly 6.7% rests with the top ten. Sequenced input: PBMCs. The receptor source for this set is a woman aged 30 to 39 in good health and CMV-seropositive.

CDR3 sequence: CASSYRDHEVGEQYF. The DNA for the CDR3 is TGTGCCAGCAGTTACAGGGATCACGAGGTTGGCGAGCAGTACTTC. The chain employs TRBV2 and TRBJ2-7; perhaps TRBD1 as D (6 bases). Germline V gives CDR1 SNHLY, CDR2 FYNNEI. Trimming took 5 bases from V and 6 from J, leaving 20 bases between them. CDR3 length: 15 amino acids.

This CDR3 reads CASSELLGLPNEKLFF. The DNA of the CDR3 is TGTGCCAGCAGTGAACTTCTTGGACTGCCTAATGAAAAACTGTTTTTT. V is TRBV6-1 and J is TRBJ1-4; D gene ambiguous. With 2 bases removed from V and 3 bases from J, the gap between germline ends came to 13 bases. CDR1 and CDR2 (germline): MNHNS, SASEGT. This CDR3 comprises 16 residues.

The chain recombines TRBV5-1 with TRBJ2-3, with 10 bases that match TRBD2. Germline lookup yields CDR1 SGHRS and CDR2 YFSETQ. This CDR3 is built from 15 residues. Losses at the gene ends were 4 bases for V and 6 bases for J; bases not matched to a gene: 8. The CDR3 loop reads CASSDASGSGDTQYF. The CDR3 DNA reads as TGCGCCAGCAGCGACGCTAGCGGGAGTGGGGATACGCAGTATTTT.

V usage is TRBV5-1 and J usage is TRBJ1-1, with D possibly TRBD1 on 5 matching bases. Germline V gene data show CDR1 as SGHRS and CDR2 as YFSETQ. The CDR3 is 13 residues long. Trimming took off 4 bases at V and 1 base at J, with 8 bases between the two ends. Written as DNA, the CDR3 is TGCGCCAGCAGCGTTACAGGGAACACTGAAGCTTTCTTT. It codes for CASSVTGNTEAFF. The full variable domain, with the rest looked up from reference TRBV5-1 and TRBJ1-1, is KAGVTQTPRYLIKTRGQQVTLSCSPISGHRSVSWYQQTPGQGLQFLFEYFSETQRNKGNFPGRFSGRQFSNSRSEMNVSTLELGDSALYLCASSVTGNTEAFFGQGTRLTVV.

The J gene is TRBJ2-3, the V gene TRBV27, with D hard to call. This CDR3 region has 15 residues. V was trimmed by 1 base and J by 6 bases, leaving 14 bases between them. Germline values: CDR1 MNHEY, CDR2 SMNVEV (reference sequence). The CDR3 spells CASSLFAIPGDTQYF. The CDR3 nucleotides read TGTGCCAGCAGTTTATTTGCGATTCCCGGGGATACGCAGTATTTT.

The chain recombines TRBV18 with TRBJ1-2; TRBD1 agrees at 7 bases. The CDR3 is 13 residues long. The V segment lost 3 bases and the J segment 6 bases; nucleotides outside the gene matches: 4. The germline V gene encodes CDR1 KGHSH and CDR2 LQKENI. The CDR3 here is CASSPTGINGYTF. CDR3 in DNA: TGTGCCAGCTCACCGACAGGGATCAATGGCTACACCTTC.

This rearrangement joins TRBV2 to TRBJ2-6; D not certain. Germline V gives CDR1 SNHLY, CDR2 FYNNEI. The CDR3 sequence is 14 residues long. Trimming cost V 7 bases and J 4 bases, with 11 bases left between them. CDR3 sequence: CASTGLRGANVLTF. Here the CDR3 DNA reads TGTGCCAGCACGGGTTTAAGGGGGGCCAACGTCCTGACTTTC.

This sequence joins TRBV18 and TRBJ1-5, with 8 bases that match TRBD1. The CDR3 spans 14 residues. The trim removed 3 bases at V and 2 bases at J, leaving 0 bases unmatched. CDR1 and CDR2 from the germline V gene are KGHSH and LQKENI. CDR3 in DNA: TGTGCCAGCTCACCGGGACAGGGCAATCAGCCCCAGCATTTT. The encoded protein is CASSPGQGNQPQHF.

The chain carries TRBV11-3 and TRBJ2-1, with D perhaps TRBD2 (6 bases). CDR1 SGHNT and CDR2 YENEEA come from the germline V gene. This CDR3 region has 15 residues. V lost 3 bases to trimming and J lost 4 bases, with 13 bases between them. The CDR3 coding sequence is TGTGCCAGCAGCTTGACGGGAGTGTCTTACAATGAGCAGTTCTTC. It encodes CASSLTGVSYNEQFF.

This clone was counted a few times. This sample also contains other DNA sequences that code for the same CDR3. V gene TRBV5-4 combines with J gene TRBJ1-4, with D unresolved. The CDR3 covers 13 residues. V was trimmed by 0 bases and J by 7 bases, leaving 7 bases between them. CDR1 is SGHNT, CDR2 YYREEE, per germline (reference sequence). CDR3 coding DNA: TGTGCCAGCAGCTTGGGTGGAGCTGAAAAACTGTTTTTT. Its protein is CASSLGGAEKLFF.

The V gene is TRBV18, the J gene TRBJ2-5, with 10 bases matching TRBD2. V lost 3 bases, J lost 1 base, and 5 bases stayed unmatched. This CDR3 region has 16 residues. Germline-derived CDR1 and CDR2 are KGHSH and LQKENI. The CDR3: CASSPSSGGVQETQYF. DNA for the CDR3: TGTGCCAGCTCACCTTCTAGCGGGGGAGTCCAAGAGACCCAGTACTTC.

The rearrangement joins TRBV5-6 to TRBJ2-7, with 11 bases aligning to TRBD2. The germline V gene encodes CDR1 SGHDT and CDR2 YYEEEE. V dropped 4 bases and J dropped 5; count of bases not matched to a gene: 11. The CDR3 is 16 amino acids. The CDR3 is CASSLPLAGGLDEQYF. The CDR3 nucleotides read TGTGCCAGCAGCCTCCCTTTAGCGGGAGGGCTGGACGAGCAGTACTTC.

The sample holds a few counts of this clone. The gene calls are TRBV5-1 and TRBJ2-7; 8 bases fit TRBD1. The CDR3 runs 15 residues. CDR1 is SGHRS, CDR2 YFSETQ, per germline. V shed 4 bases and J 4 bases; nucleotides not matched to a gene: 10. Here the CDR3 reads CASSAYRGTDYEQYF. In DNA, the CDR3 is TGCGCCAGCAGCGCTTACAGGGGGACGGATTACGAGCAGTACTTC. Full variable domain (rest looked up from reference TRBV5-1 and TRBJ2-7): KAGVTQTPRYLIKTRGQQVTLSCSPISGHRSVSWYQQTPGQGLQFLFEYFSETQRNKGNFPGRFSGRQFSNSRSEMNVSTLELGDSALYLCASSAYRGTDYEQYFGPGTRLTVT.

This chain links TRBV15 with TRBJ2-6; D is perhaps TRBD1 (5 bases). The germline CDR1 and CDR2 sequences are LNHNV and YYDKDF (reference sequence). The V end was cut by 1 base, the J end by 4 bases, with 14 bases between. The CDR3 is 17 residues long. The CDR3 is CATSRGDRSLGANVLTF. The CDR3 coding sequence is TGTGCCACCAGCAGAGGAGACAGATCCCTCGGGGCCAACGTCCTGACTTTC.

This clone was counted between two and nine times. The CDR3 DNA follows: TGTGCCAGTAAGTTAACTAAACGGACAGGTGGAAGCAATCAGCCCCAGCATTTT. This translates into CASKLTKRTGGSNQPQHF. The chain has TRBV19 and TRBJ1-5; the match to TRBD1 covers 7 bases. Unmatched junction bases numbered 16, after V lost 7 bases and J lost 1 base. In germline, CDR1 is LNHDA, CDR2 SQIVND (reference sequence). This CDR3 is built from 18 residues.

The chain uses TRBV11-2 and TRBJ1-3, with D possibly being TRBD1 (5 bases). Germline loops: CDR1 SGHAT, CDR2 FQNNGV. The CDR3 contains 12 residues. Trimming stripped 11 bases from V and 2 bases from J, with 10 bases between. CDR3 DNA sequence: TGTGCCGTCCAGGGAACTGGAAACACCATATATTTT. This gives the protein CAVQGTGNTIYF.

The chain has TRBV4-1 and TRBJ1-4; 8 nucleotides align to TRBD1. The junction had 9 bases not matched to a gene; V was cut back by 4 bases and J by 8 bases. The CDR3 contains 15 residues. CDR1 and CDR2 (germline): MGHRA, YSYEKL. This CDR3 reads CASSPRQGTGEKLFF. The CDR3 DNA reads TGCGCCAGCAGCCCAAGACAGGGGACGGGAGAAAAACTGTTTTTT.

The chain couples TRBV29-1 to TRBJ2-1, with D hard to call. Germline CDR1 and CDR2: SQVTM and ANQGSEA. Trimming took 5 bases from V and 0 from J, leaving 8 bases between them. The CDR3 has 13 amino acids. The DNA of the CDR3 is TGCAGCGTTCCCTGGAGCTCCTACAATGAGCAGTTCTTC. It translates to CSVPWSSYNEQFF.

The rearrangement links TRBV5-6 to TRBJ2-1; 12 positions agree with TRBD1. The CDR3 sequence is 16 residues long. Germline V gene lookup returns CDR1 SGHDT and CDR2 YYEEEE. Trimming cost V 3 bases and J 9 bases; bases outside gene matches: 10. In DNA, the CDR3 is TGTGCCAGCAGCTCGTGGGGGACAGGGGGCCGGAGTGAGCAGTTCTTC. This codes for CASSSWGTGGRSEQFF. Full variable domain (rest looked up from reference TRBV5-6 and TRBJ2-1): DAGVTQSPTHLIKTRGQQVTLRCSPKSGHDTVSWYQQALGQGPQFIFQYYEEEERQRGNFPDRFSGHQFPNYSSELNVNALLLGDSALYLCASSSWGTGGRSEQFFGPGTRLTVL.

The V gene is TRBV6-6, the J gene TRBJ2-1, with 9 bases aligning to TRBD2. Germline CDR1 is MNHNY and CDR2 is SVGAGI (reference sequence). CDR3 length: 16 residues. The trim removed 2 bases at V and 5 bases at J, leaving 7 bases unmatched. The CDR3 region has the DNA TGTGCCAGCAGTTACCCGGGCGGGAGGGCCGACAATGAGCAGTTCTTC. Amino acid sequence: CASSYPGGRADNEQFF.

The rearrangement links TRBV28 to TRBJ2-7, with 16 bases identical to TRBD2. V dropped 5 bases and J dropped 0; count of bases not matched to a gene: 7. The germline gives CDR1 MDHEN, CDR2 SYDVKM. CDR3 length: 18 residues. The CDR3 loop reads CASSMGLAGGKFSYEQYF. CDR3 DNA sequence: TGTGCCAGCAGTATGGGACTAGCGGGGGGGAAATTCTCCTACGAGCAGTACTTC.